The present T cell receptor beta chain was sequenced within a study of blood T cell repertoires in COVID-19. Study information: Spain, Italy and the United States supplied samples that represented acute and convalescent COVID-19.

Produced via immunoSEQ multiplex PCR; TCRdb's table is partial and in-frame only. The sample contains around 170,000 clones, roughly 90% of which appear only once. Per the germline V gene, CDR1 is GTSNPN and CDR2 is SVGIG (reference sequence). The V and J ends lost 4 bases and 2 bases respectively, with 13 bases between them. The CDR3 consists of 14 residues. V is TRBV30 and J is TRBJ2-3; D not resolved. This TCR was recovered from a woman between 45 and 60 years old who had recovered from COVID-19. Sample: PBMCs or T cells enriched from blood (not recorded which). The CDR3 coding sequence is TGTGCCTGGACCCCGCCCGCGGCCACAGATACGCAGTATTTT. Its protein is CAWTPPAATDTQYF.